The clone carrying this T cell receptor beta chain was picked up one time. Its antigen is not identified. The method was immunoSEQ multiplex PCR; TCRdb's version includes in-frame clones alone and lacks a portion of them. Of roughly 13,000 clones detected, roughly 92% appear once; the ten largest clones hold 1.5% to 2%. This CDR3 spans 18 amino acids. Per the germline V gene, CDR1 is LGHNA and CDR2 is YSLEER. V lost 2 bases to trimming and J lost 4 bases; unmatched junction nucleotides: 12. This record comes from a study of T cells and Merkel cell carcinoma outcomes. Overall study results and limits: Reportedly, T-cell repertoire with density predicts Merkel cell carcinoma outcomes.

This receptor was taken from a human donor with Merkel cell carcinoma. Sequenced input: tumor tissue from Merkel cell carcinoma. The chain is built from TRBV4-3 and TRBJ2-1; 9 bases fit TRBD1. The CDR3 loop reads CASSQLPPGQGEYNEQFF. The CDR3 nucleotides read TGCGCCAGCAGCCAATTACCTCCGGGACAGGGAGAGTACAATGAGCAGTTCTTC.